Listed here are 20 T cell receptor beta chains from one sample, sequenced in a study of cytomegalovirus exposure and HLA in healthy donors. PCR was performed using 60 Vbeta and 13 Jbeta primers. Profiled with immunoSEQ multiplex PCR; TCRdb holds only in-frame clones, not every one. The repertoire has over 150,000 clones, 68% of them found once; the top ten carry approximately 1.5%. The specimen sequenced was PBMCs. The receptors stem from a man aged 50-59 years in good health and CMV-seronegative.

J is TRBJ1-5 and V is TRBV7-9; TRBD1 is a possible D gene (5 bases). Looked up from germline, CDR1 is SEHNR and CDR2 is FQNEAQ (reference sequence). V was clipped by 4 bases and J by 5 bases, with 15 bases between them. This CDR3 has 15 amino acids. In nucleotides, the CDR3 is TGTGCCAGCAGCTCCGCGGGGGTCCCTCATCAGCCCCAGCATTTT. The encoded protein is CASSSAGVPHQPQHF.

This clone was observed a few times. The rearrangement links TRBV14 to TRBJ1-1; TRBD1 matches 12 bases. The junction had 4 bases not matched to a gene; V was cut back by 2 bases and J by 0 bases. CDR1 and CDR2 (germline): SGHDN, FVKESK. This CDR3 contains 17 residues. CDR3 sequence reads: CASSQPGTGGLNTEAFF. DNA for the CDR3: TGTGCCAGCAGCCAACCCGGGACAGGGGGCTTGAACACTGAAGCTTTCTTT.

The chain employs TRBV19 and TRBJ1-5, with a possible D match to TRBD1 (6 bases). This CDR3 comprises 15 residues. In germline, CDR1 is LNHDA, CDR2 SQIVND (reference sequence). Trimming removed 6 bases at V and 0 bases at J, with 12 bases between. The CDR3 protein is CASRDRKNSNQPQHF. CDR3 nucleotide sequence: TGTGCCAGTAGGGACAGAAAAAATAGCAATCAGCCCCAGCATTTT.

DNA of the CDR3: TGTGCCAGCAGGCGCAGGCGAGAAGAGACCCAGTACTTC. Residues: CASRRRREETQYF. The J gene is TRBJ2-5, the V gene TRBV6-5; D ambiguous. The CDR3 loop spans 13 amino acids. CDR1 MNHEY and CDR2 SVGAGI come from the germline V gene. Deletions cut 6 bases from V and 3 bases from J, with 11 bases between.

The rearrangement uses TRBV7-8 and TRBJ2-1; a weak D match, TRBD2 (8 bases). Trimming stripped 7 bases from V and 5 bases from J, with 18 bases between. The CDR3 has 15 amino acids. The germline gives CDR1 SGHVS, CDR2 FQNEAQ. The DNA for the CDR3 is TGTGCCAGCACCCGGGAGGGGGCCCTCAACAATGAGCAGTTCTTC. As protein: CASTREGALNNEQFF.

The CDR3 DNA follows: TGTGCCAGCAGTGGGACTACCGTCGATACGCAGTATTTT. Its protein is CASSGTTVDTQYF. The chain employs TRBV6-4 and TRBJ2-3, with D possibly being TRBD2 (6 bases). Deletions cut 4 bases from V and 6 bases from J, with 11 bases between. The CDR3 runs to 13 residues. Germline V gene sequence: CDR1 MRHNA, CDR2 SNTAGT.

The V and J genes are TRBV27 and TRBJ2-5; D is unresolved. Per the germline V gene, CDR1 is MNHEY and CDR2 is SMNVEV (reference sequence). The V end lost 5 bases, the J end lost 0 bases, and 13 bases lay between the germline ends. The CDR3 spans 15 residues. The CDR3 DNA follows: TGTGCCAGCAGTAGACTGGTGAACAACCAAGAGACCCAGTACTTC. Translated, it gives CASSRLVNNQETQYF.

The chain carries TRBV19 and TRBJ1-5; possibly TRBD1 for D (5 bases). V was shortened by 6 bases and J by 0 bases, with 15 bases between the two germline ends. The CDR3 has 16 amino acids. From germline, CDR1 is LNHDA and CDR2 SQIVND (reference sequence). CDR3 sequence: CASRLRTIYSNQPQHF. The CDR3 DNA is TGTGCCAGTAGACTTCGGACAATCTATAGCAATCAGCCCCAGCATTTT.

This clone was detected only a few times. This chain joins TRBV21-1 and TRBJ2-3; the listed D gene, TRBD1, was not tested against the DNA. TRBV21-1 is annotated as a pseudogene. The CDR3 spans 15 residues. The CDR3 bases are TGTGCCAGCAGCGCCGGGACAGGGGCCACAGATACGCAGTATTTT. It codes for CASSAGTGATDTQYF.

V and J are TRBV5-1 and TRBJ1-6; D is unclear. This CDR3 is built from 14 residues. V was cut by 0 bases and J by 10 bases, with 11 bases left in between. Germline CDR1 reads SGHRS; CDR2 reads YFSETQ. The CDR3 loop is CASSLGSGDSPLHF. CDR3 bases: TGCGCCAGCAGCTTGGGTTCGGGAGACTCACCCCTCCACTTT. Variable domain in full (rest from reference TRBV5-1 and TRBJ1-6): KAGVTQTPRYLIKTRGQQVTLSCSPISGHRSVSWYQQTPGQGLQFLFEYFSETQRNKGNFPGRFSGRQFSNSRSEMNVSTLELGDSALYLCASSLGSGDSPLHFGNGTRLTVT.

This clone has a handful of counts. The rearrangement joins TRBV6-4 to TRBJ2-1; TRBD1 aligns across 9 bases. Trimming at V came to 2 bases and at J to 6 bases, leaving 14 bases not matched to a gene. CDR1 is MRHNA and CDR2 is SNTAGT in the germline V gene. The CDR3 is 18 residues long. CDR3 coding DNA: TGTGCCAGCAGTGACCCCCCAACGGACAGGGGCCCTCCCAATGAGCAGTTCTTC. Translation: CASSDPPTDRGPPNEQFF.

The genes are TRBV7-3 and TRBJ1-1; TRBD1 matches 7 bases. The ends lost 6 bases at V and 1 base at J; junction bases unmatched: 5. Germline values: CDR1 SGHTA, CDR2 FQGTGA. CDR3 length: 14 amino acids. CDR3 in amino acids: CASRRGQANTEAFF. CDR3 in DNA: TGTGCCAGCAGACGAGGACAGGCGAACACTGAAGCTTTCTTT.

The chain joins TRBV18 to TRBJ2-7; tentatively, D is TRBD1 (5 bases). Germline V gene lookup returns CDR1 KGHSH and CDR2 LQKENI. The CDR3 consists of 13 residues. Between the trimmed V and J ends, which lost 4 bases and 4 bases, there was a span of 11 bases. The CDR3 here is CASSLSQGYEQYF. The CDR3 DNA reads TGTGCCAGCTCACTTTCCCAGGGATACGAGCAGTACTTC.

This chain uses TRBV5-1 with TRBJ1-1; 8 positions agree with TRBD1. V dropped 4 bases and J dropped 3; count of bases not matched to a gene: 8. The CDR3 spans 15 residues. Germline assignment: CDR1 SGHRS and CDR2 YFSETQ. DNA of the CDR3: TGCGCCAGCAGCCTTGGACAGGGATGGGACACTGAAGCTTTCTTT. Translation: CASSLGQGWDTEAFF. Together with reference TRBV5-1 and TRBJ1-1, the CDR3 gives the full variable domain: KAGVTQTPRYLIKTRGQQVTLSCSPISGHRSVSWYQQTPGQGLQFLFEYFSETQRNKGNFPGRFSGRQFSNSRSEMNVSTLELGDSALYLCASSLGQGWDTEAFFGQGTRLTVV.

This clone was detected a few times. J is TRBJ2-3 and V is TRBV6-4; 7 positions match TRBD2. V was pared by 2 bases and J by 4 bases, with 12 bases of the junction left unmatched. CDR3 length: 17 amino acids. Germline V CDR1 and CDR2: MRHNA, SNTAGT. The CDR3 sequence is CASSDGTTTYIADTQYF. The CDR3 nucleotides are TGTGCCAGCAGTGACGGGACTACGACCTACATAGCAGATACGCAGTATTTT.

The chain joins TRBV10-3 to TRBJ2-2; the D gene is possibly TRBD2 (5 bases). Germline CDR1 ENHRY, CDR2 SYGVKD. V gave up 3 bases and J gave up 4 bases, with 15 bases separating them. This CDR3 has 16 residues. CDR3 in amino acids: CAISELDLAGTGELFF. In DNA form, the CDR3 reads TGTGCCATCAGTGAACTGGACCTTGCGGGCACCGGGGAGCTGTTTTTT.

CDR3 protein: CSVDGRGGRGYTF. The CDR3 nucleotides read TGCAGCGTTGATGGGAGGGGAGGTCGCGGCTACACCTTC. The chain couples TRBV29-1 to TRBJ1-2; TRBD1 might be the D (5 bases). This CDR3 comprises 13 residues. Germline values: CDR1 SQVTM, CDR2 ANQGSEA. The V end was cut by 3 bases, the J end by 8 bases, with 16 bases between.

CDR3 in amino acids: CASSYSYRGNQPQHF. Here the CDR3 DNA reads TGTGCCAGCAGTTACTCTTACCGGGGCAATCAGCCCCAGCATTTT. The V gene is TRBV6-5, the J gene TRBJ1-5; D gene unclear. V was shortened by 0 bases and J by 2 bases, with 8 bases between the two germline ends. Per the germline V gene, CDR1 is MNHEY and CDR2 is SVGAGI. This CDR3 is 15 amino acids long.

The chain joins TRBV4-1 to TRBJ1-2; the D is unclear. CDR3 length: 14 amino acids. Deletions cut 4 bases from V and 8 bases from J, with 17 bases between. The germline CDR1 and CDR2 sequences are MGHRA and YSYEKL. CDR3 residues: CASSLKWEGLGYTF. The CDR3 DNA reads as TGCGCCAGCAGCCTTAAATGGGAGGGTTTGGGCTACACCTTC.

V gene TRBV4-1 combines with J gene TRBJ2-1, with 10 positions matching TRBD2. Trimming took 1 base from V and 7 from J; bases not matched to a gene: 16. Germline loops: CDR1 MGHRA, CDR2 YSYEKL. The CDR3 extends over 19 amino acids. CDR3 sequence reads: CASSQGPPSSSGGRNEQFF. The CDR3 DNA reads as TGCGCCAGCAGCCAAGGGCCCCCTTCCAGTAGCGGGGGGAGAAATGAGCAGTTCTTC.